Here is one T cell receptor beta chain with its context. The source of the sample is a study of blood T cell repertoires in COVID-19. The data were produced by immunoSEQ multiplex PCR, yet TCRdb's version contains in-frame clones alone and is incomplete. The data hold 70,000 to 90,000 clones, with approximately 86% observed a single time. J was trimmed by 8 bases and V by 4 bases; bases with no gene match: 13. There are 15 residues in the CDR3. Germline V gives CDR1 SGDLS, CDR2 YYNGEE. This receptor was taken from an elderly man with active or convalescent COVID-19. Input material: peripheral blood. The chain uses TRBV9 and TRBJ1-1; 8 bases match TRBD1. The CDR3 spells CASSPRQGNTEEAFF. The CDR3 region has the DNA TGTGCCAGCAGCCCCCGACAGGGGAACACTGAAGAAGCTTTCTTT.